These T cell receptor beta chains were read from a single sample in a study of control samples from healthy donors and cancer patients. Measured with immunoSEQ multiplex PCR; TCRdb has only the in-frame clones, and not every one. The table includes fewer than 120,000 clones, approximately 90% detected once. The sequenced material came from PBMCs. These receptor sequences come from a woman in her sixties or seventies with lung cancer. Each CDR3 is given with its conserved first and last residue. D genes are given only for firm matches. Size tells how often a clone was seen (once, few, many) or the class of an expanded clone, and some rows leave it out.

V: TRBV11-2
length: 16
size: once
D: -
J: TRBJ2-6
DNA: TGTGCCAGCAGCCAAAACTACGGCTCTGGGGCCAACGTCCTGACTTTC
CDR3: CASSQNYGSGANVLTF

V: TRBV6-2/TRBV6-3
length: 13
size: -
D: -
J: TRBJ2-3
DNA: TGTGCCAGCAGTTGGCAGCGCACAGATACGCAGTATTTT
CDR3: CASSWQRTDTQYF

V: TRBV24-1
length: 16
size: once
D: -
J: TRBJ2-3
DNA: TGTGCCACCAGTGATGTGGGGGCTAGTAGCACAGATACGCAGTATTTT
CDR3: CATSDVGASSTDTQYF

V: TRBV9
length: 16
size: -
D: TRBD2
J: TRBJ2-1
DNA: TGTGCCAGCAGCCCTCGGACTAGCGGGAGAGGAAATGAGCAGTTCTTC
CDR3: CASSPRTSGRGNEQFF

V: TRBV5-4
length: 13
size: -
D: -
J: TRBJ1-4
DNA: TGTGCCAGCAGCTTGACAGGGAATGAAAAACTGTTTTTT
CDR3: CASSLTGNEKLFF

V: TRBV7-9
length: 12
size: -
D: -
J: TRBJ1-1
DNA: TGTGCCAGCAGCCGACAGGTTACTGAAGCTTTCTTT
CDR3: CASSRQVTEAFF

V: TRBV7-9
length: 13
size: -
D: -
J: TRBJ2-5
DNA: TGTGCCAGCAGCTTTGCACGAGCAGAGACCCAGTACTTC
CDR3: CASSFARAETQYF

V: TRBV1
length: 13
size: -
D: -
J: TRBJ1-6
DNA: TGCACCAGCAGCCAAGATCGCGGGTCAGCACTCCACTTT
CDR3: CTSSQDRGSALHF

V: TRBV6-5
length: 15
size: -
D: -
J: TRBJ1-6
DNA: TGTGCCAGCAGAGGTGCAGGGGAGACGTCGGCACCCCTCCACTTT
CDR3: CASRGAGETSAPLHF

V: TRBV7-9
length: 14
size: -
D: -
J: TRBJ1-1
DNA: TGTGCCAGCAGCTTACAAGGTATGAACACTGAAGCTTTCTTT
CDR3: CASSLQGMNTEAFF

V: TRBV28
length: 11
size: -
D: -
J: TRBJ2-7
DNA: TGTGCCAGCAGTTTGAGTGGGGTGCAGTACTTC
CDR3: CASSLSGVQYF

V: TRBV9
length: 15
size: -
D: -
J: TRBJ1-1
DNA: TGTGCCAGCAGCGTAGGGTTCGGGAGGAACACTGAAGCTTTCTTT
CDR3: CASSVGFGRNTEAFF

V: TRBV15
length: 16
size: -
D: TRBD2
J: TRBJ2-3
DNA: TGTGCCACCAGCCGGGGACTAGCTGCCCAATCAGATACGCAGTATTTT
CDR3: CATSRGLAAQSDTQYF

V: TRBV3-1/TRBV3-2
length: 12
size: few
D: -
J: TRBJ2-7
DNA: TGTGCCAGCAGCCAAGCCTCCTGGGAGCAGTACTTC
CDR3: CASSQASWEQYF

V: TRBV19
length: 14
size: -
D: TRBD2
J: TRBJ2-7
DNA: TGTGCCAGTAGTATAGTACTAGCGGACTACGAGCAGTACTTC
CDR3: CASSIVLADYEQYF

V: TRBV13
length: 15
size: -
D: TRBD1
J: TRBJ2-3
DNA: TGTGCCAGCTCGGAACCGGGACAGGGGGCAGATACGCAGTATTTT
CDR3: CASSEPGQGADTQYF

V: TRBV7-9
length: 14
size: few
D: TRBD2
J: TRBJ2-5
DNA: TGTGCCAGCAGCTTCGGGGGGGGCCAAGAGACCCAGTACTTC
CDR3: CASSFGGGQETQYF

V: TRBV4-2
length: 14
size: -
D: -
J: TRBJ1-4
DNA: TGTGCCAGCAGCAGGATGCCAACTAATGAAAAACTGTTTTTT
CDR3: CASSRMPTNEKLFF

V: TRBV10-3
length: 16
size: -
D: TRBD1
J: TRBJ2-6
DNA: TGTGCCATCAGAAGGACAGGGGATAGTGGGGCCAACGTCCTGACTTTC
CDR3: CAIRRTGDSGANVLTF

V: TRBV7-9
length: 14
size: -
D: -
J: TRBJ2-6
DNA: TGTGCCAGCAGACTAGACTCTGGGGCCAACGTCCTGACTTTC
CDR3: CASRLDSGANVLTF

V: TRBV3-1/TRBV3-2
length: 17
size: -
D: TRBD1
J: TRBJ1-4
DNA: TGTGCCAGCAGCCCTGGACAGGGACTCGCAACTAATGAAAAACTGTTTTTT
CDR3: CASSPGQGLATNEKLFF

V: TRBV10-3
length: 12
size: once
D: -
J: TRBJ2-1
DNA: TGTGCCATCAGCGGCCGGGGCTATGAGCAGTTCTTC
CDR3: CAISGRGYEQFF

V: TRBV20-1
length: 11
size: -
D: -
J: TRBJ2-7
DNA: TGCAGTGCTAGACAGGGTGACGAGCAGTACTTC
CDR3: CSARQGDEQYF

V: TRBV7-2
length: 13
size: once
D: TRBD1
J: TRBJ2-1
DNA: TGTGCCAGCAGCATGGGACAGGGGAATGAGCAGTTCTTC
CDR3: CASSMGQGNEQFF

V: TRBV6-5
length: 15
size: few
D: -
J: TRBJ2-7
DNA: TGTGCCAGCAGTCCCCTCCCGGGTTTAGGGTACGAGCAGTACTTC
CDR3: CASSPLPGLGYEQYF

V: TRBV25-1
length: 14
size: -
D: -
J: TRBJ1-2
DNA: TGTGCCAGCAGTGAATCCCGGACGGTCTATGGCTACACCTTC
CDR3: CASSESRTVYGYTF

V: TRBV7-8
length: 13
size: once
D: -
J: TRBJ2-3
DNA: TGTGCCAGCAGCTTTTCCCACCCAGATACGCAGTATTTT
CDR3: CASSFSHPDTQYF

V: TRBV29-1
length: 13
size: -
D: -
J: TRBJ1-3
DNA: TGCAGCGGATCCGGGACACCCGGAAACACCATATATTTT
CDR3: CSGSGTPGNTIYF

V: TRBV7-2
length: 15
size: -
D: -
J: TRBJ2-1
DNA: TGTGCCAGCAGCCCACCGGGACTTGCTATCAATGAGCAGTTCTTC
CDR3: CASSPPGLAINEQFF

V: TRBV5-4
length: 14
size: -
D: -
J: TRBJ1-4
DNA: TGTGCCAGCAGCTTGCCCGGGACTAATGAAAAACTGTTTTTT
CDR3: CASSLPGTNEKLFF

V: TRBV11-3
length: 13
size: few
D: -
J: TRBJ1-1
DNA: TGTGCCAGCAGCTTAGGTGGTAGCCGGACAGCTTTCTTT
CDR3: CASSLGGSRTAFF

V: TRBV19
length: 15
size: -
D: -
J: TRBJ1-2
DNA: TGTGCCAGTAGTATATTCACCTGGGCGCGATATGGCTACACCTTC
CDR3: CASSIFTWARYGYTF

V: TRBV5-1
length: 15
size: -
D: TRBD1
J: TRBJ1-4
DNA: TGCGCCAGCAGCAACCCAGGGGGCACTAATGAAAAACTGTTTTTT
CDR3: CASSNPGGTNEKLFF

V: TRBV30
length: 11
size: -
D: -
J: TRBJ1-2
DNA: TGTGCCTGGAGTGCGAACTATGGCTACACCTTC
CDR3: CAWSANYGYTF

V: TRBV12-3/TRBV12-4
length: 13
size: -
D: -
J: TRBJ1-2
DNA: TGTGCCAGCAGCCAACGAAACTGGATGGGCTACACCTTC
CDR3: CASSQRNWMGYTF

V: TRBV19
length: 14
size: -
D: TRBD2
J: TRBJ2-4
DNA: TGTGCCAGTAGTCGCGCGGGAGGGAAAAACATTCAGTACTTC
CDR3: CASSRAGGKNIQYF

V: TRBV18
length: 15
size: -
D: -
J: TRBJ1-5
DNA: TGTGCCAGCTCACCAAGGGAGGGACACAATCAGCCCCAGCATTTT
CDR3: CASSPREGHNQPQHF

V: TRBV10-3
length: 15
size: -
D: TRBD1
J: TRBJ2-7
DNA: TGTGCCATCAGCGAGAGGGACAGGGTTTCCTACGAGCAGTACTTC
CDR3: CAISERDRVSYEQYF

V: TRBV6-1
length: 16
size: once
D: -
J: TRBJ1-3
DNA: TGTGCCAGCAGTGAAATCTACGAACTCTCTGGAAACACCATATATTTT
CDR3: CASSEIYELSGNTIYF

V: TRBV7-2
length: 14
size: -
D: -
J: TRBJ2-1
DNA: TGTGCCAGCAGCTCAGGACTGTACTACAATGAGCAGTTCTTC
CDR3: CASSSGLYYNEQFF

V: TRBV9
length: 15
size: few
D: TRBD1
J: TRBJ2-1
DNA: TGTGCCAGCAGCGTAGAGGGACAGGGTGGGAATGAGCAGTTCTTC
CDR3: CASSVEGQGGNEQFF

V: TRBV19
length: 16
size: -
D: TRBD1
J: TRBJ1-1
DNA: TGTGCCAGTAAGGGACAGGGCAGGTTTGAGAACACTGAAGCTTTCTTT
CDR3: CASKGQGRFENTEAFF

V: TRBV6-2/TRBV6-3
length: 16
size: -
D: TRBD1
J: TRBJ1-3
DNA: TGTGCCAGCAGTGCCCCCGGACAGGGCTCTGGAAACACCATATATTTT
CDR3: CASSAPGQGSGNTIYF

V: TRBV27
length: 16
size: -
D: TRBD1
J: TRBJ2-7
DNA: TGTGCCAGCAGTATGACAGGGACAGTCGCCTCCTACGAGCAGTACTTC
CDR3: CASSMTGTVASYEQYF

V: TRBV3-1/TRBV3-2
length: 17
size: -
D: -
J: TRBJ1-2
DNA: TGTGCCAGCAGCCAAGGAATTTTTGGGGGGCTTAGCTATGGCTACACCTTC
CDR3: CASSQGIFGGLSYGYTF

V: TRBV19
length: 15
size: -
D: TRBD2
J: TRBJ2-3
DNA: TGTGCCAGTAGTACATATAGCGGGAGGGCGAATACGCAGTATTTT
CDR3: CASSTYSGRANTQYF

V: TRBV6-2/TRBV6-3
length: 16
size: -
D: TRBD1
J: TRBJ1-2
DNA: TGTGCCAGCAGTTCGAGAAGACAGGGAATGAACTATGGCTACACCTTC
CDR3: CASSSRRQGMNYGYTF

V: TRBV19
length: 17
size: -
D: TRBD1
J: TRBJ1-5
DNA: TGTGCCAGTAGTCAGACCGGGACAGGGGGCACATTGCAGCCCCAGCATTTT
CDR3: CASSQTGTGGTLQPQHF

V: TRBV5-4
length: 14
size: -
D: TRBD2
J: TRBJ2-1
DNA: TGTGCCAGCAGACTAGCGGGAGCGACAAGGGAGCAGTTCTTC
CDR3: CASRLAGATREQFF

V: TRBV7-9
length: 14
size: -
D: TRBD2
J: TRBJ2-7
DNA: TGTGCCAGCAGCCCCGGGACTAACGCATACGAGCAGTACTTC
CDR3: CASSPGTNAYEQYF

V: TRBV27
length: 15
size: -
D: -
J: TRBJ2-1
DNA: TGTGCCAGCAACGTTTTTGTCCACGCATACAATGAGCAGTTCTTC
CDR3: CASNVFVHAYNEQFF

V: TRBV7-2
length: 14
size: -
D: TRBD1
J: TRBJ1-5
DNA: TGTGCCAGCAGCCACGGACAGGGTTATCAGCCCCAGCATTTT
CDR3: CASSHGQGYQPQHF

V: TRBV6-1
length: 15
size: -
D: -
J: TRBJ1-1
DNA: TGTGCCAGCAGTGAAGGATACGCGATGAACACTGAAGCTTTCTTT
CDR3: CASSEGYAMNTEAFF

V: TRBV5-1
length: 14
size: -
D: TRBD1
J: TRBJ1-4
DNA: TGCGCCAGCAGCTCGGGACAGAGTTTAGAAAAACTGTTTTTT
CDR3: CASSSGQSLEKLFF